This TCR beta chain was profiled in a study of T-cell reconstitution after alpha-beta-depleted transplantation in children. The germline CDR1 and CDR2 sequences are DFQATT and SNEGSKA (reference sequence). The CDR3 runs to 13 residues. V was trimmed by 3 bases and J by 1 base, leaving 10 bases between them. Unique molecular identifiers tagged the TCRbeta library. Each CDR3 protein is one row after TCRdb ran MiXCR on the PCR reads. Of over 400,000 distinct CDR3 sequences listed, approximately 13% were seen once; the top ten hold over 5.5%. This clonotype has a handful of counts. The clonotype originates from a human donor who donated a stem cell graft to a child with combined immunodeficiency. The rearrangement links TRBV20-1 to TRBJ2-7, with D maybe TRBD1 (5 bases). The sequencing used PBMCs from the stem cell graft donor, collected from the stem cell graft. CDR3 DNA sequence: TGCAGTGCTAGGTTAGACAGTTCCTACGAGCAGTACTTC. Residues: CSARLDSSYEQYF.